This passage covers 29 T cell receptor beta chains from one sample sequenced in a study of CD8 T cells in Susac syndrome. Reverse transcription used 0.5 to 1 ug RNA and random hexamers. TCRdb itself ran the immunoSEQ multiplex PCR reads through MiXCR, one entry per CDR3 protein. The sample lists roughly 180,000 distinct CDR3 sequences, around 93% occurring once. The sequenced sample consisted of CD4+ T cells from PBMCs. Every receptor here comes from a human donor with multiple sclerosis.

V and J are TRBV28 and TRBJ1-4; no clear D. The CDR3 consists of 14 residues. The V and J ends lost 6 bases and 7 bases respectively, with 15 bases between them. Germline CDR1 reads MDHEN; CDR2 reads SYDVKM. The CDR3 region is CASRIIGSSEKLFF. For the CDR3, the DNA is TGTGCCAGCAGAATTATAGGGTCCAGTGAAAAACTGTTTTTT.

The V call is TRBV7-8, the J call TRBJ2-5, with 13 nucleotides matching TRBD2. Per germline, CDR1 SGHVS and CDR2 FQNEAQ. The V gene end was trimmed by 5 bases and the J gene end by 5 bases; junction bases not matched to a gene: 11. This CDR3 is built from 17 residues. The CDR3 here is CASSQLAGGPREETQYF. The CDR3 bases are TGTGCCAGCAGCCAACTAGCGGGAGGGCCGAGGGAGGAGACCCAGTACTTC.

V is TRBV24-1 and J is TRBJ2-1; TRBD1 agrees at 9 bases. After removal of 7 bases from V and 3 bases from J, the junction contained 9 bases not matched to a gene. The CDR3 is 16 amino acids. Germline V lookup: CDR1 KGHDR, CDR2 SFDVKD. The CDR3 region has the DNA TGTGCCACCAGGGCCTCGGGACAGGGTTTCTACAATGAGCAGTTCTTC. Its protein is CATRASGQGFYNEQFF.

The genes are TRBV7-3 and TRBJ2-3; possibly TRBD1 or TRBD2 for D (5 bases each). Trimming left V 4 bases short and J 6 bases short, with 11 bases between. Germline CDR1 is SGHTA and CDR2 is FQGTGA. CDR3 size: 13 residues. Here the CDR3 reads CASSSQGVDTQYF. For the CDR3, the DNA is TGTGCCAGCAGCTCCCAGGGAGTTGATACGCAGTATTTT.

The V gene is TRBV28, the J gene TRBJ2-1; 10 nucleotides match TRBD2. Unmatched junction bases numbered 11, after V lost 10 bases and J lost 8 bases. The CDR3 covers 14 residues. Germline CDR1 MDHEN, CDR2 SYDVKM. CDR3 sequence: CATTLAGLGDEQFF. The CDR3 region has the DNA TGTGCCACTACACTAGCGGGGCTTGGGGATGAGCAGTTCTTC.

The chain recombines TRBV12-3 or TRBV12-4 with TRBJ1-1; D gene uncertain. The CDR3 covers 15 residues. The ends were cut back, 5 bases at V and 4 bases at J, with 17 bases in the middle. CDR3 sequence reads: CASSAFGVWGTEAFF. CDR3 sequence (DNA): TGTGCCAGCAGTGCCTTTGGAGTCTGGGGCACTGAAGCTTTCTTT.

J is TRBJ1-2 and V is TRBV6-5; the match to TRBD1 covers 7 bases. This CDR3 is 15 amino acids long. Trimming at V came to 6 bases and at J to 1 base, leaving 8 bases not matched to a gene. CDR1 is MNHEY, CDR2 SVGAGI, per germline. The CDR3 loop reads CASRASGGVNYGYTF. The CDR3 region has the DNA TGTGCCAGCAGGGCTTCAGGGGGAGTTAACTATGGCTACACCTTC.

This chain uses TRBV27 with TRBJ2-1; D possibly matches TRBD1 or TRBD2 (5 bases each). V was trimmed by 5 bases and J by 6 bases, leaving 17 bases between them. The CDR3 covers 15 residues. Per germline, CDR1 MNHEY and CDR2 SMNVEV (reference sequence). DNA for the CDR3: TGTGCCAGCAGTAAATCTAGCCCAGGGCGCAATGAGCAGTTCTTC. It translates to CASSKSSPGRNEQFF.

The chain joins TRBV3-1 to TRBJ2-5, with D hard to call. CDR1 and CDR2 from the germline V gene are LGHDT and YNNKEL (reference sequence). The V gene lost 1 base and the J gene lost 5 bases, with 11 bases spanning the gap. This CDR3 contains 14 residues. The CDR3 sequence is CASSQVTLLETQYF. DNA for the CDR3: TGTGCCAGCAGCCAAGTTACCCTGCTGGAGACCCAGTACTTC.

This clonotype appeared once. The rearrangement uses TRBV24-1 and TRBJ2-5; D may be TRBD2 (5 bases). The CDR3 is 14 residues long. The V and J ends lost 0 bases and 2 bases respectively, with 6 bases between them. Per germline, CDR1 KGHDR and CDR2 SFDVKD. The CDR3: CATSDLGSQETQYF. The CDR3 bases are TGTGCCACCAGTGATTTGGGGAGTCAAGAGACCCAGTACTTC.

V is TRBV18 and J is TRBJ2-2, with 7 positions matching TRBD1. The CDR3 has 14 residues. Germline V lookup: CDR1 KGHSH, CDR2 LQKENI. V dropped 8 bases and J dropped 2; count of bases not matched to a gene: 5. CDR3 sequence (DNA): TGTGCCAGCCACGGGACAGCTAACACCGGGGAGCTGTTTTTT. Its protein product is CASHGTANTGELFF. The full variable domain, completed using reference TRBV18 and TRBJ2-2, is NAGVMQNPRHLVRRRGQEARLRCSPMKGHSHVYWYRQLPEEGLKFMVYLQKENIIDESGMPKERFSAEFPKEGPSILRIQQVVRGDSAAYFCASHGTANTGELFFGEGSRLTVL.

CDR3 protein: CASSRDGLQETQYF. The CDR3, as DNA: TGTGCCAGTAGTAGGGACGGACTACAAGAGACCCAGTACTTC. The chain employs TRBV19 and TRBJ2-5; the D gene is possibly TRBD2 (6 bases). CDR3 size: 14 residues. With 4 bases removed from V and 2 bases from J, the gap between germline ends came to 11 bases. Germline assignment: CDR1 LNHDA and CDR2 SQIVND (reference sequence).

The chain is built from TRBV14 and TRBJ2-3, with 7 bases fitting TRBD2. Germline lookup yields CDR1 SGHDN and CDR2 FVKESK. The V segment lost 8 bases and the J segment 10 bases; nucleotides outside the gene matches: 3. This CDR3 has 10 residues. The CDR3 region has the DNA TGTGCCAGCGGGACTACGTCGCAGTATTTT. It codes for CASGTTSQYF.

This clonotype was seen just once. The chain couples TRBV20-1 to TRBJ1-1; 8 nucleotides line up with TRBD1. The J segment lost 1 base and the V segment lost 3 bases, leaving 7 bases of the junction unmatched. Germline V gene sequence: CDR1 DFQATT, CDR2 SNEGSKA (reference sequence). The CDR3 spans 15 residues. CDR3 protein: CSARRSGGQNTEAFF. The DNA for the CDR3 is TGCAGTGCTAGGCGCTCAGGGGGCCAGAACACTGAAGCTTTCTTT.

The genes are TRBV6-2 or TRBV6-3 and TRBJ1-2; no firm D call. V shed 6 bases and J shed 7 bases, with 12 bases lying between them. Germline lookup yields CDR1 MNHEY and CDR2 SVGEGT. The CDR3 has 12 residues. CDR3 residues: CASSPANRGYTF. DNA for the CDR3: TGTGCCAGCAGCCCAGCTAACCGTGGCTACACCTTC.

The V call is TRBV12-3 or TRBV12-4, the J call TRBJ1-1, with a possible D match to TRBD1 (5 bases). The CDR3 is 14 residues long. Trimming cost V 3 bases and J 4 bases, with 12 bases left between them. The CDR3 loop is CASSFGRGSTEAFF. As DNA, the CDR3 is TGTGCCAGCAGTTTTGGTAGGGGCAGCACTGAAGCTTTCTTT.

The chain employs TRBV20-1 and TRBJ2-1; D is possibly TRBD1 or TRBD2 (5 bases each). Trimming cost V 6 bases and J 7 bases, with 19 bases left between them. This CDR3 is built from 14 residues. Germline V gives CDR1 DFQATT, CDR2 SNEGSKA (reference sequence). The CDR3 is CSAQEGPRANEQFF. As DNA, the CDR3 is TGCAGTGCCCAAGAGGGACCACGGGCTAATGAGCAGTTCTTC.

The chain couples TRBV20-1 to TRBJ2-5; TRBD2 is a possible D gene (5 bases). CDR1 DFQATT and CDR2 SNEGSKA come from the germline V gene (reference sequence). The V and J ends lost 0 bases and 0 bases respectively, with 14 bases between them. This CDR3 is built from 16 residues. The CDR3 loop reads CSARDNGMGYQETQYF. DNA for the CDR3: TGCAGTGCTAGAGATAACGGGATGGGGTACCAAGAGACCCAGTACTTC.

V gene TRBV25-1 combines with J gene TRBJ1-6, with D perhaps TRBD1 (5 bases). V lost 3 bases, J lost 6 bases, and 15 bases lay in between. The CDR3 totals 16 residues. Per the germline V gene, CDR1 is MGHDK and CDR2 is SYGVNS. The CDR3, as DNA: TGTGCCAGCAGTGACCGTGGGCAGGGTAGTAATTCACCCCTCCACTTT. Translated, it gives CASSDRGQGSNSPLHF.

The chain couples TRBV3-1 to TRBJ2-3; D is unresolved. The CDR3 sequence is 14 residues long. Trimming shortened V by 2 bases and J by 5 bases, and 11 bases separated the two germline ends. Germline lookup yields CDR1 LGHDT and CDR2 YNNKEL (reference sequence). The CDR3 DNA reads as TGTGCCAGCAGCCAAAGGGCTAGGGAAGATACGCAGTATTTT. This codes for CASSQRAREDTQYF.

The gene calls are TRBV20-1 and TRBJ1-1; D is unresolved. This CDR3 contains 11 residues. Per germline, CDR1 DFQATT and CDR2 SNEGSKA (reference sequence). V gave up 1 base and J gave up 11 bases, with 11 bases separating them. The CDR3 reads CSARGDLLAFF. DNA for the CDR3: TGCAGTGCTAGAGGTGATTTGCTGGCTTTCTTT.

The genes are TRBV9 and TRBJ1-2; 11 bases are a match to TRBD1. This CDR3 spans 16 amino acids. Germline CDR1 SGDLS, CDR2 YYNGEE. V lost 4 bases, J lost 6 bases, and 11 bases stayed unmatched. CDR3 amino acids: CASSSRTGGFSDGYTF. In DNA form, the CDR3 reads TGTGCCAGCAGCTCTAGGACAGGGGGCTTCTCGGATGGCTACACCTTC.

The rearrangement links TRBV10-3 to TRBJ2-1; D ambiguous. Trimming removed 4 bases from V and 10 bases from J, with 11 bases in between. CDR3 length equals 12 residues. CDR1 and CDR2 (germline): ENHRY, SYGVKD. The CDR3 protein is CAISARREEQFF. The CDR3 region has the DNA TGTGCCATCAGTGCTAGGAGAGAGGAGCAGTTCTTC.

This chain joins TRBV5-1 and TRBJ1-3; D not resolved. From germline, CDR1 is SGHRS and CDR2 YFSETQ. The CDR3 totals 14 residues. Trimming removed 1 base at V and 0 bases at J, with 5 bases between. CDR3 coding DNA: TGCGCCAGCAGCTTGTCCAACTCTGGAAACACCATATATTTT. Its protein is CASSLSNSGNTIYF.

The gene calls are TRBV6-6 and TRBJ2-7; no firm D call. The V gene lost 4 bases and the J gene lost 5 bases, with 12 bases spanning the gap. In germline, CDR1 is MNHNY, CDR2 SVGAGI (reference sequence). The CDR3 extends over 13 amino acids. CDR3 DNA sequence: TGTGCCAGCAGTTCGACCGCAGGTGACGAGCAGTACTTC. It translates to CASSSTAGDEQYF.

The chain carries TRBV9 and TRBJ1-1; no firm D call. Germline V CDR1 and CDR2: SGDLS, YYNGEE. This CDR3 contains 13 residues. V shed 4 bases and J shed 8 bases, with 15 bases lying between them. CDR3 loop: CASSFRWDGEAFF. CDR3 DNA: TGTGCCAGCAGCTTTCGATGGGATGGCGAAGCTTTCTTT.

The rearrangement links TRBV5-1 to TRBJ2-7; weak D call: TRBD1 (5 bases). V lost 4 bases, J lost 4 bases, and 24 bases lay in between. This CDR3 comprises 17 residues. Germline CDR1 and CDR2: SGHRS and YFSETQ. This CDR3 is CASSKKQGHIASYEQYF. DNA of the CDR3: TGCGCCAGCAGCAAGAAGCAAGGACATATCGCCTCATACGAGCAGTACTTC.

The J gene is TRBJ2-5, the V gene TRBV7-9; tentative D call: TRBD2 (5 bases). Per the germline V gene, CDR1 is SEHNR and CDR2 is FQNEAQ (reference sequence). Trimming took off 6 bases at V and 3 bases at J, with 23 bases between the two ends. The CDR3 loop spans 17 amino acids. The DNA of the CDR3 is TGTGCCAGCAGACCGGAGGCGGCAACCACGTACGAAGAGACCCAGTACTTC. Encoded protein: CASRPEAATTYEETQYF. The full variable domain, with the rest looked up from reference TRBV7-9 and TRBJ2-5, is DTGVSQNPRHKITKRGQNVTFRCDPISEHNRLYWYRQTLGQGPEFLTYFQNEAQLEKSRLLSDRFSAERPKGSFSTLEIQRTEQGDSAMYLCASRPEAATTYEETQYFGPGTRLLVL.

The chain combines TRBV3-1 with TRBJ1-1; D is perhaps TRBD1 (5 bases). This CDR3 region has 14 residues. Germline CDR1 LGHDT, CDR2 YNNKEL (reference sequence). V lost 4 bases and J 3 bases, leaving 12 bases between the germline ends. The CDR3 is CASSPPGLHTEAFF. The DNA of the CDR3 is TGTGCCAGCAGCCCCCCAGGGTTGCACACTGAAGCTTTCTTT.